This is a list of T cell receptor beta chains from one sample in a study of T-cell memory formation after mild COVID-19. In TCRdb, the 5' RACE reads were re-called with MiXCR into one record per CDR3 protein. The sample yields about 390,000 distinct CDR3 sequences, about 15% seen once. Source material: PBMCs or a T cell subset sorted from them (not recorded which). The receptors were gathered from a man aged 18 to 30 who had mild COVID-19 (a few samples of this study predate the infection). Cell type and time point are not known. Each CDR3 is given with its conserved first and last residue. Each record gives: clone size, V gene, D gene, J gene, CDR3 DNA, CDR3 protein. A D gene is named only where the DNA matches it firmly. Clone size is shown for a subset of rows, as once, few, many or a class of expanded clone.

few	TRBV7-9	TRBD2	TRBJ2-1	TGTGCCAGCCTAGCGGGGGACCCCTCCTACAATGAGCAGTTCTTC	CASLAGDPSYNEQFF
once	TRBV15	.	TRBJ2-1	TGTGCCACCAGCAGAGATTTCAGATCCGTCTACAATGAGCAGTTCTTC	CATSRDFRSVYNEQFF
.	TRBV3-2	.	TRBJ2-7	TGTGCCAGCAGCCAAGACTTGGACAGGGGGTATCGATACGAGCAGTACTTC	CASSQDLDRGYRYEQYF
few	TRBV12-5	TRBD2	TRBJ2-1	TGTGCTAGTGGTTTTGAGGGAAGCGGGGGTTTTCACAATGAGCAGTTCTTC	CASGFEGSGGFHNEQFF
few	TRBV11-2	.	TRBJ1-1	TGTGCCAGCAGCCCTGAGTTCACTGAAGCTTTCTTT	CASSPEFTEAFF
.	TRBV6-1	TRBD1	TRBJ2-3	TGTGCCAGCAAACGGGACAGGGGGCTGTCCCACACAGATACGCAGTATTTT	CASKRDRGLSHTDTQYF
few	TRBV5-5	TRBD1	TRBJ1-2	TGTGCCAGCAGCCCCGGGACAGGTCGTGATTATGGCTACACCTTC	CASSPGTGRDYGYTF
many	TRBV12-3/TRBV12-4	.	TRBJ2-5	TGTGCCAGCAGTCTTGGGACAACCCAAGAGACCCAGTACTTC	CASSLGTTQETQYF
.	TRBV5-1	TRBD1	TRBJ2-7	TGCGCCAGCAGAGAGGACAGGGGCGAGCAGTACTTC	CASREDRGEQYF
few	TRBV5-1	TRBD2	TRBJ2-3	TGCGCCAGCAAGGGACTAGCGGGGGTAGATACGCAGTATTTT	CASKGLAGVDTQYF
few	TRBV4-1	.	TRBJ2-7	TGCGCCAGCAGCCAAGAGGACGAGCAGTACTTC	CASSQEDEQYF
many	TRBV20-1	.	TRBJ2-5	TGCAGTGCTAGCGAGGGGTTGGGAGAGACCCAGTACTTC	CSASEGLGETQYF
many	TRBV7-2	.	TRBJ2-3	TGTGCCAGCAGCTGGACAACGGGGATTGGCGATACGCAGTATTTT	CASSWTTGIGDTQYF
many	TRBV7-6	.	TRBJ1-1	TGTGCCAGCAGCTCCCAGGAGAACACTGAAGCTTTCTTT	CASSSQENTEAFF
many	TRBV5-1	TRBD2	TRBJ2-5	TGTGCCAGCAGCCTGACTAGCGGGGGTCAAGAGACCCAGTACTTC	CASSLTSGGQETQYF
.	TRBV14	.	TRBJ2-3	TGTGCCAGCAGCCGCCTCAGTGTTAGCACAGATACGCAGTATTTT	CASSRLSVSTDTQYF
.	TRBV7-6	.	TRBJ1-2	TGTGACAGCGGCGGTGAGGGGTCAGGGGCATACGGCTACACCTTC	CDSGGEGSGAYGYTF
.	TRBV30	.	TRBJ1-1	TGTGCCTGGAGTAGGATACTGAACACTGAAGCTTTCTTT	CAWSRILNTEAFF
few	TRBV6-2/TRBV6-3	.	TRBJ2-2	TGTGCCAGCAGTTACCTGATTACCGGGGAGCTGTTTTTT	CASSYLITGELFF
many	TRBV20-1	TRBD2	TRBJ2-1	TGCAGTGCTCCTCCAAGGACTAGCGGGGACTACAATGAGCAGTTCTTC	CSAPPRTSGDYNEQFF
.	TRBV14	.	TRBJ1-4	TGTGCCAGCAGCCACCAAAGCACAACTAATGAAAAACTGTTTTTT	CASSHQSTTNEKLFF
few	TRBV5-1	TRBD1	TRBJ1-1	TGCGCCAGCAGCTTGCGGCGACAGGGAGAGGGGGCTTTCTTT	CASSLRRQGEGAFF
many	TRBV7-3	TRBD2	TRBJ2-1	TGTGCCAGCAGCTTAAGTGCGGGGGATGAGCAGTTCTTC	CASSLSAGDEQFF
few	TRBV9	TRBD2	TRBJ2-3	TGTGCCAGCAGTGGTGGACTAGCCGGCGCAGATACGCAGTATTTT	CASSGGLAGADTQYF
few	TRBV7-9	.	TRBJ2-7	TGTGCCAGCAGCTTTTTGACTAGCTCCTACGAGCAGTACTTC	CASSFLTSSYEQYF
few	TRBV9	.	TRBJ2-1	TGTGCCAGCAGCGTAGCTTCCGCATCGGTGGAGCAGTTCTTC	CASSVASASVEQFF
few	TRBV7-9	.	TRBJ2-3	TGTGCCAGCAGCTTTTGGGGGGACGACCCAGATACGCAGTATTTT	CASSFWGDDPDTQYF
many	TRBV5-1	TRBD1	TRBJ1-1	TGCGCCAGCAGCCCGGTGGGGACAGGGGGCGCGTACACTGAAGCTTTCTTT	CASSPVGTGGAYTEAFF
.	TRBV6-5	.	TRBJ2-3	TGTGCCAGCAGTTACTTAAACAGGGAGGGTACGCAGTATTTT	CASSYLNREGTQYF
few	TRBV6-5	.	TRBJ2-1	TGTGCCAGCAGGCCGGGGTCTGACAATGAGCAGTTCTTC	CASRPGSDNEQFF
few	TRBV10-3	.	TRBJ2-1	TGTGCCATCGGGGGGACAGCCCCGAATGAGCAGTTCTTC	CAIGGTAPNEQFF
.	TRBV6-5	.	TRBJ2-3	TGTGCCAGCAGCATGGGGCTAGAAACAGATACGCAGTATTTT	CASSMGLETDTQYF
.	TRBV24-1	TRBD2	TRBJ2-1	TGTGCCACCAGTGACGGATCGGGTGCGGGGGGCTATTTTGGCTCCTACAATGAGCAGTTCTTC	CATSDGSGAGGYFGSYNEQFF
few	TRBV20-1	TRBD1	TRBJ2-1	TGCAGTGCTCCCAAACCACAGACAGGGGAAAAGTTCTTC	CSAPKPQTGEKFF
many	TRBV7-8	.	TRBJ2-3	TGTGCCAGCAGCTTAGCGCCTAATACGCAGTATTTT	CASSLAPNTQYF
.	TRBV20-1	.	TRBJ1-2	TGCAGTGCTCGCATCCCACTAAACTATGGCTACACCTTC	CSARIPLNYGYTF
few	TRBV19	.	TRBJ2-5	TGTGCCAGTCAAGGGGGAACCCTTCAAGAGACCCAGTACTTC	CASQGGTLQETQYF
once	TRBV7-9	.	TRBJ2-5	TGTGCCAGCAGCCTGGGGGGGGCCTCGTACCAAGAGACCCAGTACTTC	CASSLGGASYQETQYF
.	TRBV5-1	TRBD1	TRBJ2-2	TGCGCCAGCAGCTTATCCCGGGACAGCAGCACCGGGGAGCTGTTTTTT	CASSLSRDSSTGELFF
few	TRBV2	.	TRBJ1-2	TGTGCCAGCAGTGAAGGGTTTTTTAAGAGCTACACCTTC	CASSEGFFKSYTF
many	TRBV18	.	TRBJ1-1	TGTGCCAGCTCACCACCCTTGAACACTGAAGCTTTCTTT	CASSPPLNTEAFF
few	TRBV12-3/TRBV12-4	TRBD2	TRBJ2-1	TGTGCCAGCAGCGACCTTCTAGCGGGGGGGTACAATGAGCAGTTCTTC	CASSDLLAGGYNEQFF
.	TRBV28	.	TRBJ2-1	TGTGCCAGCAGGTACCAGGGTCTCTCCTACAATGAGCAGTTCTTC	CASRYQGLSYNEQFF
few	TRBV2	.	TRBJ1-1	TGTGCCAGCAGTGAAATCGGCTCCCGTTGGGTCACTGAAGCTTTCTTT	CASSEIGSRWVTEAFF
.	TRBV7-9	.	TRBJ2-7	TGTGCCAGCAGCCTGGAAGCGGGCGACTACGAGCAGTACTTC	CASSLEAGDYEQYF
.	TRBV7-9	TRBD2	TRBJ2-3	TGTGCCAGCAGCTTAGAACTAGCGGATACAGATACGCAGTATTTT	CASSLELADTDTQYF
.	TRBV5-1	.	TRBJ1-1	TGCGCCAGCAGCTTGGCTCGGTCAACCCCTGAAGCTTTCTTT	CASSLARSTPEAFF
.	TRBV6-5	.	TRBJ2-7	TGTGCCAGCAGTTACTCTGGGGGTATGACCTACGAGCAGTACTTC	CASSYSGGMTYEQYF
.	TRBV4-3	TRBD2	TRBJ2-3	TGCGCCAGCAGCCCCGGGGAGGGGCTCACAGATACGCAGTATTTT	CASSPGEGLTDTQYF
.	TRBV18	.	TRBJ2-7	TGTGCCAGCTCACCAAATGACAGGACCAGCGAGCAGTACTTC	CASSPNDRTSEQYF
few	TRBV20-1	TRBD1	TRBJ1-4	TGCAGTGCTAGTGATTCAGGGGGGAGTGAAAAACTGTTTTTT	CSASDSGGSEKLFF
.	TRBV15	.	TRBJ1-1	TGTGCCACCGCTCTAGACTCCCCGGTTACTGAAGCTTTCTTT	CATALDSPVTEAFF
.	TRBV5-1	TRBD2	TRBJ2-5	TGCGCCACAGGACTAGCAGCCCAAGAGACCCAGTACTTC	CATGLAAQETQYF
.	TRBV4-1	.	TRBJ2-1	TGCGCCAGCAGCCAACGGATGGGGGGCCTAGAGGACAATGAGCAGTTCTTC	CASSQRMGGLEDNEQFF
.	TRBV7-6	TRBD1	TRBJ1-1	TGTGCCAGCAGCTTAGAGGGCAGGGGGATTACTGAAGCTTTCTTT	CASSLEGRGITEAFF